This TCR beta chain appears in the sequencing data of a study of blood T cell repertoires in COVID-19. The data were produced by immunoSEQ multiplex PCR, yet TCRdb's version contains in-frame clones alone and is incomplete. This table holds about 53,000 clones, 82% found once. J was trimmed by 4 bases and V by 5 bases; bases with no gene match: 5. The CDR3 extends over 15 amino acids. Germline V gene sequence: CDR1 MDHEN, CDR2 SYDVKM. This sequence originates from a human donor in a cohort sampled during active COVID-19. Sequenced input: peripheral blood. The chain employs TRBV28 and TRBJ2-2, with 9 bases identical to TRBD1. CDR3 sequence (DNA): TGTGCCAGCAGTCGGACAGGGGCTGGCACCGGGGAGCTGTTTTTT. It is translated as CASSRTGAGTGELFF. The whole variable domain, filled in from reference TRBV28 and TRBJ2-2, reads DVKVTQSSRYLVKRTGEKVFLECVQDMDHENMFWYRQDPGLGLRLIYFSYDVKMKEKGDIPEGYSVSREKKERFSLILESASTNQTSMYLCASSRTGAGTGELFFGEGSRLTVL.